Below, 5 T cell receptor beta chains from the same sample are listed, as sequenced in a study of T-cell memory formation after mild COVID-19. TCRdb ran MiXCR on the 5' RACE reads and lists one entry per CDR3 protein. The sample contains about 360,000 distinct CDR3 sequences, about 15% of which appear only once. Material for sequencing was PBMCs or a T cell subset sorted from them (not recorded which). The receptors derive from a man between 18 and 35 years old who had mild COVID-19 (a few samples of this study predate the infection). Cell type and time point are not known.

The table lists this clonotype with a few counts. The chain joins TRBV20-1 to TRBJ2-3; 7 positions match TRBD2. The length of the CDR3 is 14 residues. CDR1 is DFQATT and CDR2 is SNEGSKA in the germline V gene (reference sequence). Losses at the gene ends were 6 bases for V and 1 base for J; bases not matched to a gene: 7. CDR3 DNA: TGCAGTGCCCAATCGGGGGGACGCACAGATACGCAGTATTTT. The encoded protein is CSAQSGGRTDTQYF.

This clonotype was found a few times. The CDR3 DNA reads TGTGCCAGCTCACCAAACAGCGAATGGAACACTGAAGCTTTCTTT. Amino acid sequence: CASSPNSEWNTEAFF. This chain connects TRBV18 to TRBJ1-1; D unresolved. The CDR3 runs 15 residues. Germline CDR1 reads KGHSH; CDR2 reads LQKENI. The V and J ends lost 2 bases and 1 base respectively, with 11 bases between them. The entire variable domain, with the rest obtained from reference TRBV18 and TRBJ1-1, is as follows: NAGVMQNPRHLVRRRGQEARLRCSPMKGHSHVYWYRQLPEEGLKFMVYLQKENIIDESGMPKERFSAEFPKEGPSILRIQQVVRGDSAAYFCASSPNSEWNTEAFFGQGTRLTVV.

At least ten counts were recorded for this clonotype. Written as DNA, the CDR3 is TGTGCCTCCGGGGGCAGGGTGAACACTGAAGCTTTCTTT. Protein product: CASGGRVNTEAFF. The rearrangement uses TRBV30 and TRBJ1-1; possible D gene TRBD1, 6 bases. Germline V gene lookup returns CDR1 GTSNPN and CDR2 SVGIG (reference sequence). This CDR3 is 13 amino acids long. V lost 7 bases to trimming and J lost 0 bases, with 12 bases between them.

V usage is TRBV20-1 and J usage is TRBJ1-2; D gene ambiguous. This CDR3 has 13 amino acids. CDR1 and CDR2 (germline): DFQATT, SNEGSKA (reference sequence). Deletions cut 6 bases from V and 4 bases from J, with 15 bases between. CDR3 in DNA: TGCAGTGCCCTAGACATATGGGCCTATGGCTACACCTTC. The encoded protein is CSALDIWAYGYTF.

The rearrangement links TRBV7-9 to TRBJ2-5, with 10 positions matching TRBD2. CDR3 length equals 14 residues. Germline V gene sequence: CDR1 SEHNR, CDR2 FQNEAQ (reference sequence). Trimming removed 5 bases from V and 7 bases from J; junction bases left unmatched: 7. The CDR3 here is CASSPGLARGTQYF. DNA of the CDR3: TGTGCCAGCAGCCCGGGACTAGCGAGGGGGACCCAGTACTTC.